A single sample gave rise to the 17 T cell receptor beta chains below, sequenced in a study of blood T cell repertoires in COVID-19. Clones were sequenced by immunoSEQ multiplex PCR, and TCRdb holds only the in-frame ones, with some missing. There are around 160,000 clones in the sample; 85% occur only once, and roughly 3% lies in the top ten. Sequencing used peripheral blood. These receptors came from a woman in her thirties or forties with active or convalescent COVID-19.

CDR3 region: CASSYGSGSMRETQYF. The DNA for the CDR3 is TGTGCCAGCAGTTACGGTAGCGGGAGCATGCGAGAGACCCAGTACTTC. This chain uses TRBV6-2 or TRBV6-3 with TRBJ2-5; 9 bases are shared with TRBD2. The CDR3 is 16 residues long. The junction had 8 bases not matched to a gene; V was cut back by 2 bases and J by 4 bases. The germline V gene has CDR1 MNHEY and CDR2 SVGEGT.

The gene calls are TRBV6-1 and TRBJ1-3, with 7 bases aligning to TRBD1. The germline CDR1 and CDR2 sequences are MNHNS and SASEGT. V shed 7 bases, J shed 4 bases, and the junction held 7 bases outside the gene matches. The CDR3 consists of 14 residues. In nucleotides, the CDR3 is TGTGCCAGCACTGAGAGGGGGCTAGGAAACACCATATATTTT. Translating it yields CASTERGLGNTIYF.

The chain links TRBV19 to TRBJ1-5; 7 nucleotides align to TRBD1. Germline lookup yields CDR1 LNHDA and CDR2 SQIVND (reference sequence). The CDR3 runs to 14 residues. V lost 2 bases, J lost 2 bases, and 0 bases stayed unmatched. The CDR3 here is CASSITGGNQPQHF. CDR3 sequence (DNA): TGTGCCAGTAGTATAACAGGGGGCAATCAGCCCCAGCATTTT.

The rearrangement links TRBV3-1 (or the pseudogene TRBV3-2) to TRBJ1-6; D might be TRBD1 (5 bases). Trimming took 4 bases from V and 7 from J, leaving 11 bases between them. Germline-derived CDR1 and CDR2 are LGHDT and YNNKEL (reference sequence). The length of the CDR3 is 14 residues. CDR3 protein: CASSPGGGNSPLHF. Written as DNA, the CDR3 is TGTGCCAGCAGCCCGGGGGGAGGAAATTCACCCCTCCACTTT.

The chain couples TRBV6-6 to TRBJ2-5; possibly TRBD1 for D (6 bases). Germline CDR1 is MNHNY and CDR2 is SVGAGI (reference sequence). The CDR3 is 13 amino acids. The V end was cut by 6 bases, the J end by 4 bases, with 12 bases between. CDR3 sequence reads: CASRDSYLETQYF. In DNA form, the CDR3 reads TGTGCCAGCAGGGACAGTTATCTAGAGACCCAGTACTTC.

The J gene is TRBJ2-2, the V gene TRBV5-4; 13 nucleotides align to TRBD2. Germline V CDR1 and CDR2: SGHNT, YYREEE (reference sequence). V was clipped by 2 bases and J by 6 bases; unmatched bases: 7. The CDR3 is 17 residues long. CDR3 coding DNA: TGTGCCAGCAGCTTTGGGACTAGCGGGATGCTCGCCGGGGAGCTGTTTTTT. Translated, it gives CASSFGTSGMLAGELFF.

This clone is a singleton in its sample. The rearrangement joins TRBV5-8 to TRBJ2-1; D remains ambiguous. The CDR3 consists of 14 residues. Germline CDR1 is SGHTS and CDR2 is YDEGEE. Deletions cut 0 bases from V and 3 bases from J, with 7 bases between. DNA for the CDR3: TGTGCCAGCAGCTTGGGCCACAGCTACAATGAGCAGTTCTTC. It codes for CASSLGHSYNEQFF.

CDR3 in amino acids: CASSAKTRLDKLFF. In nucleotides, the CDR3 is TGTGCCAGCAGCGCCAAGACGAGACTAGACAAACTGTTTTTT. The rearrangement links TRBV5-6 to TRBJ1-4; D not certain. CDR1 SGHDT and CDR2 YYEEEE come from the germline V gene. The CDR3 contains 14 residues. The ends were cut back, 4 bases at V and 11 bases at J, with 18 bases in the middle.

This clone is medium-sized by share. The DNA of the CDR3 is TGTGCCAGCAGCTTATGGCAGGGGGCTGGTTACGAGCAGTACTTC. The encoded protein is CASSLWQGAGYEQYF. The rearrangement joins TRBV5-5 to TRBJ2-7, with 8 bases fitting TRBD1. The CDR3 consists of 15 residues. CDR1 and CDR2 from the germline V gene are SGHKS and YYEKEE (reference sequence). Losses at the gene ends were 2 bases for V and 4 bases for J; bases not matched to a gene: 8.

This clone was detected only once. This chain joins TRBV19 and TRBJ1-2; 9 bases are a match to TRBD1. Germline assignment: CDR1 LNHDA and CDR2 SQIVND (reference sequence). The V segment lost 3 bases and the J segment 4 bases; nucleotides outside the gene matches: 9. The CDR3 covers 16 residues. The CDR3 DNA reads as TGTGCCAGTAGTATGGAAGGGGGACAGGGCGGCTATGGCTACACCTTC. It yields the protein CASSMEGGQGGYGYTF.

This rearrangement joins TRBV15 to TRBJ1-4; the match to TRBD1 covers 7 bases. The CDR3 consists of 15 residues. CDR1 is LNHNV and CDR2 is YYDKDF in the germline V gene (reference sequence). The trim removed 1 base at V and 7 bases at J, leaving 6 bases unmatched. CDR3 in amino acids: CATSRGGAGGEKLFF. The CDR3 DNA reads TGTGCCACCAGCAGAGGAGGGGCAGGGGGTGAAAAACTGTTTTTT.

The chain joins TRBV7-9 to TRBJ2-7; 7 bases line up with TRBD2. After removal of 6 bases from V and 5 bases from J, the junction contained 7 bases not matched to a gene. Germline lookup yields CDR1 SEHNR and CDR2 FQNEAQ (reference sequence). This CDR3 is built from 13 residues. The CDR3 coding sequence is TGTGCCAGCAGTCCCGGGGGGAGCCACGAGCAGTACTTC. It encodes CASSPGGSHEQYF.

The V and J genes are TRBV5-1 and TRBJ2-1; TRBD2 matches at 11 bases. Germline V lookup: CDR1 SGHRS, CDR2 YFSETQ. Trimming took 3 bases from V and 1 from J; bases not matched to a gene: 3. The CDR3 is 16 residues long. Here the CDR3 reads CASSWIAGGSYNEQFF. The CDR3 DNA is TGCGCCAGCAGCTGGATAGCGGGGGGGTCCTACAATGAGCAGTTCTTC.

The chain carries TRBV30 and TRBJ1-2; 8 bases agree with TRBD1. CDR3 size: 13 residues. Unmatched junction bases numbered 5, after V lost 2 bases and J lost 6 bases. Germline assignment: CDR1 GTSNPN and CDR2 SVGIG (reference sequence). CDR3 nucleotide sequence: TGTGCCTGGAGTATACAGGGGGGCAATGGCTACACCTTC. Protein product: CAWSIQGGNGYTF.

CDR3 sequence reads: CATAPRQGETQYF. For the CDR3, the DNA is TGTGCCACGGCTCCTCGACAGGGTGAGACCCAGTACTTC. The genes are TRBV10-3 and TRBJ2-5; TRBD1 matches at 7 bases. Germline V CDR1 and CDR2: ENHRY, SYGVKD. Losses at the gene ends were 10 bases for V and 5 bases for J; bases not matched to a gene: 10. The CDR3 consists of 13 residues.

This clone was counted once. Sequence at one end of the junction differs from germline and may be a read error. J is TRBJ2-7 and V is TRBV5-6; TRBD2 matches at 16 bases. The CDR3 runs 15 residues. Germline V lookup: CDR1 SGHDT, CDR2 YYEEEE. The CDR3 is CASSPGTSGRAYITF. CDR3 nucleotide sequence: TGTGCCAGCAGCCCGGGGACTAGCGGGAGGGCCTACATAACCTTC.

The chain links TRBV5-1 to TRBJ1-2, with 10 bases matching TRBD1. Looked up from germline, CDR1 is SGHRS and CDR2 is YFSETQ. With V trimmed by 2 bases and J by 5 bases, 3 bases remained unmatched. The CDR3 is 14 residues long. As DNA, the CDR3 is TGCGCCAGCAGCTTTGACAGGGGGCAATATGGCTACACCTTC. Protein sequence: CASSFDRGQYGYTF. Full variable domain (outside the CDR3, taken from reference TRBV5-1 and TRBJ1-2): KAGVTQTPRYLIKTRGQQVTLSCSPISGHRSVSWYQQTPGQGLQFLFEYFSETQRNKGNFPGRFSGRQFSNSRSEMNVSTLELGDSALYLCASSFDRGQYGYTFGSGTRLTVV.